The rows below give T cell receptor beta chains drawn from one sample of a study of radiotherapy plus CTLA-4 blockade in lung cancer. The protocol was immunoSEQ multiplex PCR, while the TCRdb copy is restricted to in-frame clones and leaves out a portion. The data hold about 82,000 clones, with 72% observed a single time. The sequences come from peripheral blood, collected from a patient treated with radiotherapy plus ipilimumab. The receptor set was obtained from a human donor with non-small cell lung cancer that progressed on radiotherapy plus ipilimumab. CDR3s include the opening cysteine and the closing phenylalanine or tryptophan. D genes are given only for firm matches. Size values are once, few and many counts, or a class for expanded clones, and some rows have none.

d_call: -; v_call: TRBV6-1; j_call: TRBJ2-3; clone_size: -; cdr3_length: 15; cdr3_aa: CASSEAVKGTDTQYF; cdr3_nt: TGTGCCAGCAGTGAGGCGGTAAAGGGGACCGATACGCAGTATTTT
d_call: -; v_call: TRBV5-1; j_call: TRBJ2-1; clone_size: -; cdr3_length: 14; cdr3_aa: CASSPTPYYNEQFF; cdr3_nt: TGCGCCAGCAGCCCAACCCCATATTACAATGAGCAGTTCTTC
d_call: -; v_call: TRBV7-3; j_call: TRBJ1-5; clone_size: few; cdr3_length: 13; cdr3_aa: CASSLGAGQPQHF; cdr3_nt: TGTGCCAGCAGCTTGGGGGCGGGTCAGCCCCAGCATTTT
d_call: -; v_call: TRBV6-1; j_call: TRBJ2-3; clone_size: -; cdr3_length: 14; cdr3_aa: CASFRGLGTDTQYF; cdr3_nt: TGTGCCAGCTTTAGGGGGTTAGGCACAGATACGCAGTATTTT
d_call: TRBD1; v_call: TRBV7-2; j_call: TRBJ1-5; clone_size: few; cdr3_length: 14; cdr3_aa: CASSRTGGNQPQHF; cdr3_nt: TGTGCCAGCAGCCGGACAGGGGGCAATCAGCCCCAGCATTTT
d_call: -; v_call: TRBV28; j_call: TRBJ2-5; clone_size: -; cdr3_length: 15; cdr3_aa: CASSWVRGGLETQYF; cdr3_nt: TGTGCCAGCAGTTGGGTCAGGGGGGGCCTAGAGACCCAGTACTTC
d_call: TRBD1; v_call: TRBV9; j_call: TRBJ1-5; clone_size: few; cdr3_length: 15; cdr3_aa: CASSPARDRDQPQHF; cdr3_nt: TGTGCCAGCAGCCCGGCCCGGGACAGGGACCAGCCCCAGCATTTT
d_call: -; v_call: TRBV18; j_call: TRBJ2-3; clone_size: -; cdr3_length: 15; cdr3_aa: CASSPNGAHTDTQYF; cdr3_nt: TGTGCCAGCTCTCCGAACGGGGCCCACACAGATACGCAGTATTTT
d_call: TRBD2; v_call: TRBV5-1; j_call: TRBJ2-3; clone_size: few; cdr3_length: 15; cdr3_aa: CASSTLAGVSDTQYF; cdr3_nt: TGCGCCAGCAGCACTCTAGCGGGAGTTTCAGATACGCAGTATTTT
d_call: -; v_call: TRBV4-1; j_call: TRBJ1-5; clone_size: -; cdr3_length: 17; cdr3_aa: CASSQETGQFSNQPQHF; cdr3_nt: TGCGCCAGCAGCCAAGAGACAGGACAGTTTAGCAATCAGCCCCAGCATTTT
d_call: -; v_call: TRBV28; j_call: TRBJ2-3; clone_size: many; cdr3_length: 14; cdr3_aa: CASSFVLGTDTQYF; cdr3_nt: TGTGCCAGCAGTTTCGTGCTAGGTACAGATACGCAGTATTTT
d_call: -; v_call: TRBV28; j_call: TRBJ1-5; clone_size: -; cdr3_length: 15; cdr3_aa: CASRPRDGSNQPQHF; cdr3_nt: TGTGCCAGCAGGCCCCGGGACGGCTCCAATCAGCCCCAGCATTTT
d_call: -; v_call: TRBV6-5; j_call: TRBJ1-1; clone_size: -; cdr3_length: 14; cdr3_aa: CASSYSSGRTEAFF; cdr3_nt: TGTGCCAGCAGTTACTCATCCGGACGGACTGAAGCTTTCTTT
d_call: -; v_call: TRBV4-3; j_call: TRBJ1-2; clone_size: -; cdr3_length: 15; cdr3_aa: CASSQGPSTNYGYTF; cdr3_nt: TGCGCCAGCAGCCAAGGTCCGAGTACTAACTATGGCTACACCTTC
d_call: -; v_call: TRBV7-8; j_call: TRBJ2-2; clone_size: -; cdr3_length: 16; cdr3_aa: CASSQQRVTNTGELFF; cdr3_nt: TGTGCCAGCAGCCAGCAGCGGGTCACGAACACCGGGGAGCTGTTTTTT
d_call: TRBD2; v_call: TRBV6-5; j_call: TRBJ2-7; clone_size: many; cdr3_length: 12; cdr3_aa: CASGGGLHEQYF; cdr3_nt: TGTGCCTCGGGCGGGGGTTTGCACGAGCAGTACTTC
d_call: TRBD2; v_call: TRBV27; j_call: TRBJ2-7; clone_size: -; cdr3_length: 14; cdr3_aa: CASKFSGRVFEQYF; cdr3_nt: TGTGCCAGCAAATTTAGCGGGAGGGTTTTCGAGCAGTACTTC
d_call: -; v_call: TRBV5-1; j_call: TRBJ2-7; clone_size: -; cdr3_length: 15; cdr3_aa: CASSLADTVDSEQYF; cdr3_nt: TGCGCCAGCAGCTTGGCCGACACAGTGGATTCCGAGCAGTACTTC
d_call: -; v_call: TRBV7-2; j_call: TRBJ1-2; clone_size: -; cdr3_length: 16; cdr3_aa: CASSAMRQVASGGYTF; cdr3_nt: TGTGCCAGCAGCGCAATGAGACAGGTTGCATCGGGAGGCTACACCTTC